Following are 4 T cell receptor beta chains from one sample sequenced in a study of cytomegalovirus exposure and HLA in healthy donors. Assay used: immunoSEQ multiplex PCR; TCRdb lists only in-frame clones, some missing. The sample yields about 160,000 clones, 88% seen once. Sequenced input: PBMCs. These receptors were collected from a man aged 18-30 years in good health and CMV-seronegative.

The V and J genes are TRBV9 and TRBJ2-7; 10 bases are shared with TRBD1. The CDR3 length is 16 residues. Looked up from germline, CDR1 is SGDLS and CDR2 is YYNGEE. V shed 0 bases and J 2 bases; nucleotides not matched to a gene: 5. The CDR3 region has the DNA TGTGCCAGCAGCGTAGAGAGTGGGACAGGGGCCTACGAGCAGTACTTC. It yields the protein CASSVESGTGAYEQYF. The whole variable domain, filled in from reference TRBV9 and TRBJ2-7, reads DSGVTQTPKHLITATGQRVTLRCSPRSGDLSVYWYQQSLDQGLQFLIQYYNGEERAKGNILERFSAQQFPDLHSELNLSSLELGDSALYFCASSVESGTGAYEQYFGPGTRLTVT.

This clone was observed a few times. CDR3 DNA: TGTGCCAGCAGGCACAGGGGCGAAGTTGGCTACACCTTC. This translates into CASRHRGEVGYTF. This sequence joins TRBV2 and TRBJ1-2, with TRBD1 identical over 7 bases. V gave up 6 bases and J gave up 7 bases; unmatched junction bases: 8. The length of the CDR3 is 13 residues. Germline CDR1 SNHLY, CDR2 FYNNEI.

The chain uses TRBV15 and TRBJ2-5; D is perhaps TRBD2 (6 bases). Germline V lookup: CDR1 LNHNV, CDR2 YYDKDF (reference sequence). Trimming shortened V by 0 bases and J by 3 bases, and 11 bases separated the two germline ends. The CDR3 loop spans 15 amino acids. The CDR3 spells CATSRDRGVEETQYF. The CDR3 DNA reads TGTGCCACCAGCAGAGATCGCGGGGTAGAAGAGACCCAGTACTTC.

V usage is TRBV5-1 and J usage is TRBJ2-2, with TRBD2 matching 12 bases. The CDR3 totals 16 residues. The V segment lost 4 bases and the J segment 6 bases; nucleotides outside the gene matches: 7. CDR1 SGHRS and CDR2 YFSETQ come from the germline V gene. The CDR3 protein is CASSISSGGAPGELFF. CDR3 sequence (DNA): TGCGCCAGCAGCATCTCTAGCGGGGGGGCACCCGGGGAGCTGTTTTTT.